A selection of T cell receptor beta chains follows, all from one sample in a study of CD8+ T cells in alopecia areata. Profiling relied on immunoSEQ multiplex PCR, and the TCRdb table lists in-frame clones only, not all of them. The profile covers around 60,000 clones, with around 46% appearing a single time and roughly 22% taken by the ten largest. This specimen was CD8+ T cells sorted from blood, taken at approximately week 36, from a patient treated with tofacitinib. The receptors stem from a human donor with alopecia areata. Both conserved end residues are part of each CDR3. The D gene is left open where the match is weak. Size tells how often a clone was seen (once, few, many) or the class of an expanded clone, and some rows leave it out.

clone_size: -
j_call: TRBJ1-1
v_call: TRBV11-2
d_call: -
cdr3_nt: TGTGCCAGCAGCTCGGTGGCCTGGACTGAAGCTTTCTTT
cdr3_aa: CASSSVAWTEAFF

clone_size: -
j_call: TRBJ2-3
v_call: TRBV21-1
d_call: -
cdr3_nt: TGTGCCAGCAGCAAATTAGTAACAGATACGCAGTATTTT
cdr3_aa: CASSKLVTDTQYF

clone_size: -
j_call: TRBJ2-7
v_call: TRBV29-1
d_call: -
cdr3_nt: TGCAGCGTGGATGCCGGGACCGATACCTACGAGCAGTACTTC
cdr3_aa: CSVDAGTDTYEQYF

clone_size: -
j_call: TRBJ2-1
v_call: TRBV30
d_call: TRBD2
cdr3_nt: TGTGCCCTCGGAGCGGGGGCGCGCGACAATGAGCTGTTCTTC
cdr3_aa: CALGAGARDNELFF

clone_size: -
j_call: TRBJ2-3
v_call: TRBV29-1
d_call: -
cdr3_nt: TGCAGCGTTGAAGATCGACCTAGCACAGATACGCAGTATTTT
cdr3_aa: CSVEDRPSTDTQYF

clone_size: -
j_call: TRBJ2-3
v_call: TRBV19
d_call: TRBD2
cdr3_nt: TGTGCCAGTACTAGCGGGACACATTCCACAGATACGCAGTATTTT
cdr3_aa: CASTSGTHSTDTQYF

clone_size: -
j_call: TRBJ1-2
v_call: TRBV5-1
d_call: -
cdr3_nt: TGCGCCAGCCTTCTCGGGTCTCTCCTCGGCTACACCTTC
cdr3_aa: CASLLGSLLGYTF

clone_size: -
j_call: TRBJ2-3
v_call: TRBV5-1
d_call: -
cdr3_nt: TGCGCCAGCAGCCCTTTCCAACTAGCCGTCACAGATACGCAGTATTTT
cdr3_aa: CASSPFQLAVTDTQYF

clone_size: few
j_call: TRBJ2-3
v_call: TRBV28
d_call: TRBD2
cdr3_nt: TGTGCCAGCAGCTTTAGCGGGACCGACACAGATACGCAGTATTTT
cdr3_aa: CASSFSGTDTDTQYF

clone_size: -
j_call: TRBJ1-1
v_call: TRBV29-1
d_call: -
cdr3_nt: TGCACCACAACATGGGGCACTGAAGCTTTCTTT
cdr3_aa: CTTTWGTEAFF

clone_size: few
j_call: TRBJ2-3
v_call: TRBV6-5
d_call: -
cdr3_nt: TGTGCCAGCAGGGAGAGACCAGATACGCAGTATTTT
cdr3_aa: CASRERPDTQYF

clone_size: -
j_call: TRBJ2-3
v_call: TRBV14
d_call: -
cdr3_nt: TGTGCCAGCAGCCAAGCCTCATGGGGAGATACGCAGTATTTT
cdr3_aa: CASSQASWGDTQYF

clone_size: -
j_call: TRBJ1-2
v_call: TRBV6-6
d_call: -
cdr3_nt: TGTGCCAGCAGTTCATATGGCTACACCTTC
cdr3_aa: CASSSYGYTF

clone_size: -
j_call: TRBJ2-3
v_call: TRBV4-1
d_call: -
cdr3_nt: TGCGCCAGCAGCCAAGTCGCAGGGACAGATACGCAGTATTTT
cdr3_aa: CASSQVAGTDTQYF

clone_size: -
j_call: TRBJ2-5
v_call: TRBV14
d_call: TRBD2
cdr3_nt: TGTGCCAGCGCCCCACTAGCGGAGGAAGAGACCCAGTACTTC
cdr3_aa: CASAPLAEEETQYF

clone_size: few
j_call: TRBJ2-7
v_call: TRBV7-9
d_call: TRBD1
cdr3_nt: TGTGCCAGCAGCCCCCCGGGACAGAGAGATTCCTACGAGCAGTACTTC
cdr3_aa: CASSPPGQRDSYEQYF

clone_size: once
j_call: TRBJ2-3
v_call: TRBV9
d_call: TRBD2
cdr3_nt: TGTGCCAGCAGCAAAGGACTAGTTCCAGATACGCAGTATTTT
cdr3_aa: CASSKGLVPDTQYF

clone_size: -
j_call: TRBJ2-7
v_call: TRBV27
d_call: -
cdr3_nt: TGTGCCAGCGGCCCTACCTACGAGCAGTACTTC
cdr3_aa: CASGPTYEQYF

clone_size: -
j_call: TRBJ2-1
v_call: TRBV2
d_call: TRBD2
cdr3_nt: TGTGCCAGCAGACGCGGGGGGAATGAGCAGTTCTTC
cdr3_aa: CASRRGGNEQFF

clone_size: -
j_call: TRBJ2-1
v_call: TRBV29-1
d_call: -
cdr3_nt: TGCAGCGTCAAAATCAATGAGCAGTTCTTC
cdr3_aa: CSVKINEQFF

clone_size: -
j_call: TRBJ1-2
v_call: TRBV25-1
d_call: -
cdr3_nt: TGTGCCAGCAGTGAATCATTGGCCGGTCTTTATGGCTACACCTTC
cdr3_aa: CASSESLAGLYGYTF

clone_size: -
j_call: TRBJ2-1
v_call: TRBV4-1
d_call: -
cdr3_nt: TGCGCCAGCAGCCAGGACCCCGTGGATGAGCAGTTCTTC
cdr3_aa: CASSQDPVDEQFF

clone_size: -
j_call: TRBJ2-7
v_call: TRBV5-4
d_call: -
cdr3_nt: TGTGCCAGCAGCTTGGATATGCGTTGGGAACTCTACGAGCAGTACTTC
cdr3_aa: CASSLDMRWELYEQYF

clone_size: once
j_call: TRBJ2-5
v_call: TRBV6-5
d_call: TRBD2
cdr3_nt: TGTGCCAGCCGCCGGGGGGGAGAGGAGACCCAGTACTTC
cdr3_aa: CASRRGGEETQYF

clone_size: -
j_call: TRBJ2-7
v_call: TRBV29-1
d_call: TRBD1
cdr3_nt: TGCAGCGTTGAACGTTGGCAGGGGGCGTCCTACGAGCAGTACTTC
cdr3_aa: CSVERWQGASYEQYF

clone_size: -
j_call: TRBJ2-1
v_call: TRBV29-1
d_call: -
cdr3_nt: TGCAGCGTTGTAACAGGGCCCAATGAGCAGTTCTTC
cdr3_aa: CSVVTGPNEQFF

clone_size: -
j_call: TRBJ1-5
v_call: TRBV4-2
d_call: TRBD1
cdr3_nt: TGTGCCAGCAGCCAGGGACAGCTCAATCAGCCCCAGCATTTT
cdr3_aa: CASSQGQLNQPQHF

clone_size: few
j_call: TRBJ2-1
v_call: TRBV7-9
d_call: TRBD2
cdr3_nt: TGTGCCAGCAGGAAGGGAGTAGCGGGAGGCAATGAGCAGTTCTTC
cdr3_aa: CASRKGVAGGNEQFF

clone_size: few
j_call: TRBJ2-3
v_call: TRBV30
d_call: -
cdr3_nt: TGTGCCTGTCCCGTTGGAGGGTGGTATTTT
cdr3_aa: CACPVGGWYF

clone_size: -
j_call: TRBJ2-2
v_call: TRBV30
d_call: TRBD1
cdr3_nt: TGTGCCTCCCCCGGACAGGGATTAATCCGGGAGCTGTTTTTT
cdr3_aa: CASPGQGLIRELFF

clone_size: -
j_call: TRBJ2-7
v_call: TRBV5-5
d_call: TRBD2
cdr3_nt: TGTGCCAGCAGCTTGAGTGCGGGAGCGGGCTACGAGCAGTACTTC
cdr3_aa: CASSLSAGAGYEQYF

clone_size: few
j_call: TRBJ2-5
v_call: TRBV29-1
d_call: -
cdr3_nt: TGCGGAGGTCGGAGGTGGGAGACCCAGTACTTC
cdr3_aa: CGGRRWETQYF

clone_size: -
j_call: TRBJ2-5
v_call: TRBV9
d_call: TRBD2
cdr3_nt: TGTGCCAGCAGCGTAGCTCTGCGGGAGAGGGGAGAGACCCAGTACTTC
cdr3_aa: CASSVALRERGETQYF

clone_size: few
j_call: TRBJ2-7
v_call: TRBV28
d_call: -
cdr3_nt: TGTGCCAGCAGTCCGCGCGGAGGGAGAAACTCCTACGAGCAGTACTTC
cdr3_aa: CASSPRGGRNSYEQYF

clone_size: -
j_call: TRBJ2-7
v_call: TRBV5-6
d_call: -
cdr3_nt: TGTGCCAGCAGCCATACAGGGTGGGACTCCTACGAGCAGTACTTC
cdr3_aa: CASSHTGWDSYEQYF

clone_size: -
j_call: TRBJ1-1
v_call: TRBV19
d_call: TRBD1
cdr3_nt: TGTGCCACCTTGCACAGGGGGATGAACACTGAAGCTTTCTTT
cdr3_aa: CATLHRGMNTEAFF

clone_size: -
j_call: TRBJ1-2
v_call: TRBV25-1
d_call: -
cdr3_nt: TGTGCCAGCAGTGAATCTCTTAATTGGGATGGCTACACCTTC
cdr3_aa: CASSESLNWDGYTF

clone_size: few
j_call: TRBJ1-1
v_call: TRBV29-1
d_call: -
cdr3_nt: TGCAGCGTTGAACGCGAATCACGGAACACTGAAGCTTTCTTT
cdr3_aa: CSVERESRNTEAFF

clone_size: -
j_call: TRBJ2-7
v_call: TRBV29-1
d_call: TRBD2
cdr3_nt: TGCAGCGCGGGGGGGGACTACGAGCAGTACTTC
cdr3_aa: CSAGGDYEQYF

clone_size: -
j_call: TRBJ2-5
v_call: TRBV7-2
d_call: TRBD2
cdr3_nt: TGTGCCAGCAGCCGGGGGGTAATGGAGACCCAGTACTTC
cdr3_aa: CASSRGVMETQYF

clone_size: -
j_call: TRBJ2-7
v_call: TRBV29-1
d_call: -
cdr3_nt: TGCAGCGTTGAGGGGGTTGGCGAGCAGTACTTC
cdr3_aa: CSVEGVGEQYF

clone_size: many
j_call: TRBJ1-1
v_call: TRBV7-8
d_call: -
cdr3_nt: TGTGCCAGCAGCTGGACAGTCATGAACACTGAAGCTTTCTTT
cdr3_aa: CASSWTVMNTEAFF

clone_size: -
j_call: TRBJ1-2
v_call: TRBV29-1
d_call: -
cdr3_nt: TGCAGCGTTGAAGTGAAAGGCTATGGCTACACCTTC
cdr3_aa: CSVEVKGYGYTF

clone_size: -
j_call: TRBJ2-1
v_call: TRBV29-1
d_call: -
cdr3_nt: TGCAGCGTCGGTCCGGGACCTTTGTTCTTC
cdr3_aa: CSVGPGPLFF

clone_size: medium-sized
j_call: TRBJ1-2
v_call: TRBV29-1
d_call: -
cdr3_nt: TGCAGCGTTCGGCGAGGGGAAAGCTATGGCTACACCTTC
cdr3_aa: CSVRRGESYGYTF

clone_size: -
j_call: TRBJ2-5
v_call: TRBV9
d_call: TRBD1
cdr3_nt: TGTGCCAGCAGCCCTCGTGGGGGGACAGGGGGACAAGAGACCCAGTACTTC
cdr3_aa: CASSPRGGTGGQETQYF

clone_size: -
j_call: TRBJ2-5
v_call: TRBV4-1
d_call: TRBD2
cdr3_nt: TGCGCCAGCAGCCAAGTTTCCACTAGCGGCTCGGAGACCCAGTACTTC
cdr3_aa: CASSQVSTSGSETQYF

clone_size: few
j_call: TRBJ2-7
v_call: TRBV25-1
d_call: -
cdr3_nt: TGTGCCAGCACCTCGGGGCAGTACGAGCAGTACTTC
cdr3_aa: CASTSGQYEQYF

clone_size: -
j_call: TRBJ2-7
v_call: TRBV7-9
d_call: -
cdr3_nt: TGTGCCAGCAGCCGAGGAGGTTACGAGCAGTACTTC
cdr3_aa: CASSRGGYEQYF

clone_size: few
j_call: TRBJ2-7
v_call: TRBV9
d_call: -
cdr3_nt: TGTGCCAGCAGCGAATGGGGGTTAGACTCCTACGAGCAGTACTTC
cdr3_aa: CASSEWGLDSYEQYF

clone_size: -
j_call: TRBJ2-6
v_call: TRBV7-9
d_call: -
cdr3_nt: TGTGCCAGCAGCCTCCCTTCGGGGGGCCCTAACCACGTCCTGACTTTC
cdr3_aa: CASSLPSGGPNHVLTF

clone_size: -
j_call: TRBJ2-5
v_call: TRBV7-2
d_call: -
cdr3_nt: TGTGCCAGCAGCTTATTGGTGGGGAGGAGAGAGACCCAGTACTTC
cdr3_aa: CASSLLVGRRETQYF

clone_size: -
j_call: TRBJ2-7
v_call: TRBV29-1
d_call: -
cdr3_nt: TGCAGCGTTGAAGGAGGATACAGTGGGGCCTACGAGCAGTACTTC
cdr3_aa: CSVEGGYSGAYEQYF

clone_size: -
j_call: TRBJ1-1
v_call: TRBV6-1
d_call: TRBD1
cdr3_nt: TGTGCCAGCAGTGACCCGGGACAGCGACTAGTTGAAGCTTTCTTT
cdr3_aa: CASSDPGQRLVEAFF

clone_size: few
j_call: TRBJ1-2
v_call: TRBV7-9
d_call: -
cdr3_nt: TGTGCCAGCAGCTCCTCCAGAAATGGCTACACCTTC
cdr3_aa: CASSSSRNGYTF

clone_size: few
j_call: TRBJ2-7
v_call: TRBV25-1
d_call: -
cdr3_nt: TGTGCCACCAACCCGGACGGAGTCTACGAGCAGTACTTC
cdr3_aa: CATNPDGVYEQYF

clone_size: -
j_call: TRBJ2-1
v_call: TRBV30
d_call: TRBD2
cdr3_nt: TGTGCCTGGGGAAGCGGGAGGGCCAGGAATGAGCAGTTCTTC
cdr3_aa: CAWGSGRARNEQFF

clone_size: few
j_call: TRBJ2-3
v_call: TRBV29-1
d_call: TRBD2
cdr3_nt: TGCAGCTCTTTCTTGGGATGGCGAGCGGGGACCTCTAGCACAGATACGCAGTATTTT
cdr3_aa: CSSFLGWRAGTSSTDTQYF